Each of the 11 T cell receptor beta chains below was sequenced from the same sample in a study of cytomegalovirus exposure and HLA in healthy donors (dated by TCRdb to the late 2010s). Libraries came from the immunoSEQ multiplex PCR assay. A mixture of 60 forward primers for TCR Vbeta segments and 13 reverse primers for TCR Jbeta segments was used in the multiplex PCR. TCRdb provides this immuneACCESS table in a form limited to in-frame rearrangements. Some clones are lacking; in checked studies, under half of them reflect an unresolved V gene, and why the rest are absent is not known. Present in this sample are over 110,000 clones, around three quarters of which were seen just once. The ten most abundant clones make up approximately 0.9% of the sample. Source material: PBMCs. These receptors all stem from a man aged 18-30 years in good health and CMV-seronegative.

The chain links TRBV9 to TRBJ2-7, with D tentatively TRBD2 (6 bases). Germline V gives CDR1 SGDLS, CDR2 YYNGEE. The V end lost 4 bases, the J end lost 0 bases, and 11 bases lay between the germline ends. The CDR3 is made up of 14 amino acids. CDR3 bases: TGTGCCAGCAGCCCGGGACTCTTCTCCTACGAGCAGTACTTC. Its protein is CASSPGLFSYEQYF.

V usage is TRBV27 and J usage is TRBJ1-1; D uncertain. With 6 bases removed from V and 6 bases from J, the gap between germline ends came to 8 bases. The CDR3 spans 11 residues. CDR1 MNHEY and CDR2 SMNVEV come from the germline V gene (reference sequence). CDR3 DNA sequence: TGTGCCAGCAGGTCCAGGTCTGAAGCTTTCTTT. As protein: CASRSRSEAFF.

The V and J genes are TRBV7-9 and TRBJ1-1; D gene unclear. Trimming took off 6 bases at V and 3 bases at J, with 8 bases between the two ends. The CDR3 totals 12 residues. Germline V gene data show CDR1 as SEHNR and CDR2 as FQNEAQ (reference sequence). CDR3 nucleotide sequence: TGTGCCAGCAGTCAGGTGTACACTGAAGCTTTCTTT. This codes for CASSQVYTEAFF.

V gene TRBV6-4 combines with J gene TRBJ1-2; D is uncertain. Germline V gene data show CDR1 as MRHNA and CDR2 as SNTAGT. The CDR3 covers 14 residues. V lost 3 bases and J 10 bases, leaving 18 bases between the germline ends. The CDR3 loop reads CASSEGRRDSDYTF. The CDR3 coding sequence is TGTGCCAGCAGTGAGGGCAGGCGAGATAGCGACTACACCTTC.

The chain couples TRBV15 to TRBJ2-2; a weak D match, TRBD1 (6 bases). The V gene lost 3 bases and the J gene lost 2 bases, with 10 bases spanning the gap. The CDR3 contains 15 residues. Germline V CDR1 and CDR2: LNHNV, YYDKDF (reference sequence). The CDR3 DNA reads as TGTGCCACCAGCAGGGGACACCTAAACACCGGGGAGCTGTTTTTT. Its translation is CATSRGHLNTGELFF.

The rearrangement joins TRBV5-5 to TRBJ1-1, with 7 nucleotides matching TRBD1. The CDR3 spans 12 residues. Germline-derived CDR1 and CDR2 are SGHKS and YYEKEE (reference sequence). Trimming removed 4 bases from V and 10 bases from J; junction bases left unmatched: 7. For the CDR3, the DNA is TGTGCCAGCAGCCGAGAGTCAGGGGGAGCTTTCTTT. It specifies CASSRESGGAFF. Full variable domain (remainder filled in from reference TRBV5-5 and TRBJ1-1): DAGVTQSPTHLIKTRGQQVTLRCSPISGHKSVSWYQQVLGQGPQFIFQYYEKEERGRGNFPDRFSARQFPNYSSELNVNALLLGDSALYLCASSRESGGAFFGQGTRLTVV.

The rearrangement uses TRBV19 and TRBJ1-1, with 7 bases that match TRBD1. This CDR3 is 14 amino acids long. V lost 9 bases and J lost 4; bases outside the gene matches: 11. Germline assignment: CDR1 LNHDA and CDR2 SQIVND (reference sequence). CDR3 in DNA: TGTGCCAGCCACCCCCAGGGGGACGGCACTGAAGCTTTCTTT. Residues: CASHPQGDGTEAFF.

V usage is TRBV9 and J usage is TRBJ2-3, with 11 positions matching TRBD2. The CDR3 is 16 residues long. Losses at the gene ends were 0 bases for V and 4 bases for J; bases not matched to a gene: 4. The germline gives CDR1 SGDLS, CDR2 YYNGEE. For the CDR3, the DNA is TGTGCCAGCAGCGTAGTTAGCGGGGGGGGCGCAGATACGCAGTATTTT. Its translation: CASSVVSGGGADTQYF.

This chain connects TRBV29-1 to TRBJ2-6; D gene unclear. The length of the CDR3 is 15 residues. The V gene's germline CDR1 is SQVTM and CDR2 ANQGSEA. Trimming left V 4 bases short and J 0 bases short, with 10 bases between. The chain's CDR3 is CSVGSGNSGANVLTF. In nucleotides, the CDR3 is TGCAGCGTTGGGTCAGGCAACTCTGGGGCCAACGTCCTGACTTTC.

This chain uses TRBV5-1 with TRBJ2-5, with D perhaps matching TRBD2 (5 bases). Trimming stripped 4 bases from V and 1 base from J, with 11 bases between. The length of the CDR3 is 14 residues. Germline CDR1 is SGHRS and CDR2 is YFSETQ. Written as DNA, the CDR3 is TGCGCCAGCAGCCCCGGGGAAAGCCAAGAGACCCAGTACTTC. It yields the protein CASSPGESQETQYF.

The chain joins TRBV5-1 to TRBJ2-7; 9 nucleotides line up with TRBD1. The germline V gene has CDR1 SGHRS and CDR2 YFSETQ. The ends lost 5 bases at V and 3 bases at J; junction bases unmatched: 6. The CDR3 length is 14 residues. CDR3 protein: CASRLGQGVYEQYF. The CDR3, as DNA: TGCGCCAGCAGACTGGGACAGGGAGTCTACGAGCAGTACTTC.